Following are 10 T cell receptor beta chains from one sample sequenced in a study of shared clonotypes between healthy human individuals. The assay was immunoSEQ multiplex PCR, and TCRdb's table has in-frame clones only and misses some. The sample carries roughly 2.5 million clones, more than 80% recorded once. Sequencing was done on a sample of naive CD4+ T cells sorted from blood. Subset meaning: CD45RA+ positively selected. These TCRs come from a man between 18 and 29 years old in good health.

This CDR3 reads CASSPEGNSNQPQHF. As DNA, the CDR3 is TGTGCCAGCTCACCAGAGGGGAATAGCAATCAGCCCCAGCATTTT. The V and J genes are TRBV18 and TRBJ1-5; TRBD1 is a possible D gene (5 bases). Trimming pared 2 bases from V and 0 bases from J, leaving 8 bases between. CDR3 length: 15 amino acids. The germline V gene encodes CDR1 KGHSH and CDR2 LQKENI.

This clone was recorded once. The genes are TRBV5-8 and TRBJ1-6; D remains unclear. This CDR3 is 19 amino acids long. Trimming cost V 4 bases and J 0 bases, with 20 bases left between them. Germline values: CDR1 SGHTS, CDR2 YDEGEE. The DNA for the CDR3 is TGTGCCAGCAGCCCGAAGACGACGGGGAAAAGCTCCTATAATTCACCCCTCCACTTT. It yields the protein CASSPKTTGKSSYNSPLHF.

The rearrangement links TRBV27 to TRBJ1-1, with TRBD1 as a possible D gene (5 bases). The CDR3 is made up of 15 amino acids. Per the germline V gene, CDR1 is MNHEY and CDR2 is SMNVEV (reference sequence). With 0 bases removed from V and 4 bases from J, the gap between germline ends came to 12 bases. The CDR3 DNA is TGTGCCAGCAGTTTATCTTGGGGGTCGGGCACTGAAGCTTTCTTT. Its protein product is CASSLSWGSGTEAFF.

This clone was found a few times. V is TRBV7-9 and J is TRBJ1-5; maybe TRBD1 (5 bases). The CDR3 length is 12 residues. CDR1 SEHNR and CDR2 FQNEAQ come from the germline V gene (reference sequence). V shed 5 bases and J shed 10 bases, with 12 bases lying between them. The CDR3 protein is CASSLDTKPQHF. CDR3 DNA: TGTGCCAGCAGCCTGGACACTAAACCCCAGCATTTT.

The chain employs TRBV6-5 and TRBJ2-3; possibly TRBD2 for D (7 bases). The CDR3 covers 15 residues. Germline CDR1 reads MNHEY; CDR2 reads SVGAGI. V lost 0 bases and J lost 5, with 12 bases in between. As DNA, the CDR3 is TGTGCCAGCAGTTACTCACGGGGGGCGTTAGATACGCAGTATTTT. This gives the protein CASSYSRGALDTQYF.

This chain joins TRBV18 and TRBJ1-1; 7 bases map to TRBD1. V lost 5 bases, J lost 2 bases, and 8 bases stayed unmatched. The length of the CDR3 is 15 residues. In germline, CDR1 is KGHSH, CDR2 LQKENI. The DNA for the CDR3 is TGTGCCAGCTCAACCAACAGGGGAACCAACACTGAAGCTTTCTTT. It is translated as CASSTNRGTNTEAFF.

In DNA form, the CDR3 reads TGCGCCAGCAGCATGGGGACTAGCGGGGGGCTACAAGAGCAGTTCTTC. As protein: CASSMGTSGGLQEQFF. V is TRBV5-1 and J is TRBJ2-1, with 15 bases that match TRBD2. Germline V gene data show CDR1 as SGHRS and CDR2 as YFSETQ. The CDR3 has 16 residues. The trim removed 4 bases at V and 10 bases at J, leaving 9 bases unmatched.

About this clone: Other DNA sequences in the sample encode the same CDR3. The V gene is TRBV5-5, the J gene TRBJ2-3, with D unclear. Trimming cost V 0 bases and J 2 bases, with 4 bases left between them. The CDR3 sequence is 13 residues long. The V gene's germline CDR1 is SGHKS and CDR2 YYEKEE (reference sequence). The CDR3 sequence is CASSLGNTDTQYF. Written as DNA, the CDR3 is TGTGCCAGCAGCTTGGGCAACACAGATACGCAGTATTTT.

This sequence joins TRBV5-8 and TRBJ2-3; the match to TRBD2 covers 11 bases. Germline lookup yields CDR1 SGHTS and CDR2 YDEGEE. The CDR3 runs to 15 residues. Trimming cost V 2 bases and J 11 bases; bases outside gene matches: 10. CDR3: CASSLTSGGRGGQYF. The CDR3, as DNA: TGTGCCAGCAGCTTAACTAGCGGGGGTCGAGGAGGGCAGTATTTT.

V gene TRBV6-6 combines with J gene TRBJ2-5; the D is unclear. CDR3 length: 12 residues. The germline V gene encodes CDR1 MNHNY and CDR2 SVGAGI (reference sequence). The germline V and J ends were trimmed by 5 bases and 4 bases, with 8 bases remaining between them. The CDR3 DNA reads TGTGCCAGCAGTGATTCCAGAGAGACCCAGTACTTC. Its protein is CASSDSRETQYF.